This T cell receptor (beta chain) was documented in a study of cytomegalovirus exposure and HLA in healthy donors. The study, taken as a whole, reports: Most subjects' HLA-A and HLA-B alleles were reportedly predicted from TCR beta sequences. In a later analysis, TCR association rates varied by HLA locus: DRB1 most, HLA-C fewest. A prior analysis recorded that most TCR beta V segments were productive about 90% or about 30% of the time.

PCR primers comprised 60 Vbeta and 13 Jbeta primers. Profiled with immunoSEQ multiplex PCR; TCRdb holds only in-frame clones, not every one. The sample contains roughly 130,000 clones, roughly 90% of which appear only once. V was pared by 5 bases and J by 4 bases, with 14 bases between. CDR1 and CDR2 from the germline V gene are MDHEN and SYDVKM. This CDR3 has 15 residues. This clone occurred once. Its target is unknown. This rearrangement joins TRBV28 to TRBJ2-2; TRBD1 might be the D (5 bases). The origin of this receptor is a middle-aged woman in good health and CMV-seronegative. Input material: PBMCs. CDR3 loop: CASSPGSSSTGELFF. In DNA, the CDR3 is TGTGCCAGCAGTCCAGGGTCGTCCTCCACCGGGGAGCTGTTTTTT.